The rows below give T cell receptor beta chains drawn from one sample of a study of technical replicates of blood from a handful of donors. This table comes from immunoSEQ multiplex PCR, and its TCRdb copy is limited to in-frame clones, with some not included. In the table there are about 100,000 clones, about 94% of which are singletons. The specimen was T cells isolated from PBMCs. All receptors come from a human donor in good health. CDR3s include the opening cysteine and the closing phenylalanine or tryptophan. A D gene is named only where the DNA matches it firmly. Where a row states a size, it is once, few, many or the class of an expanded clone; other rows omit it.

TRBV7-8	TRBJ1-1	NA	NA	TGTGCCAGCACCACTAACGTGAACACTGAAGCTTTCTTT	CASTTNVNTEAFF
TRBV4-1	TRBJ2-5	NA	NA	TGCGCCAGCAGCCAAGAAGCCCGGGAAGAGACCCAGTACTTC	CASSQEAREETQYF
TRBV5-1	TRBJ2-1	NA	NA	TGCGCCAGCAGCTCGCAGACAGGACCCATTTACAATGAGCAGTTCTTC	CASSSQTGPIYNEQFF
TRBV5-4	TRBJ2-1	NA	TRBD1	TGTGCCAGCCGGACAGGGGGCAAATCCTACAATGAGCAGTTCTTC	CASRTGGKSYNEQFF
TRBV28	TRBJ2-5	NA	NA	TGTGCCAGCAGTACTAGGGGGACATTAGGCCAAGAGACCCAGTACTTC	CASSTRGTLGQETQYF
TRBV19	TRBJ2-1	NA	NA	TGTGCCAGTAGTATAGCAACTCCTGAGGTGGGAGGACCCTACAATGAGCAGTTCTTC	CASSIATPEVGGPYNEQFF
TRBV19	TRBJ1-1	NA	NA	TGTGCCAGTAGCCCCTCGGGGTTCCTGAACACTGAAGCTTTCTTT	CASSPSGFLNTEAFF
TRBV29-1	TRBJ2-6	NA	NA	TGCAGCGCTCGACAGGATGCCCCTGGGGCCAACGTCCTGACTTTC	CSARQDAPGANVLTF
TRBV5-1	TRBJ1-2	NA	NA	TGCGCCAGCAGCTTGGGCGGGGAGAACTATGGCTACACCTTC	CASSLGGENYGYTF
TRBV9	TRBJ2-7	NA	TRBD2	TGTGCCAGCAGCTCCCCGGGACTAGCGGGAGAGACCTACGAGCAGTACTTC	CASSSPGLAGETYEQYF
TRBV4-1	TRBJ2-7	NA	TRBD2	TGCGCCAGCAGCTGGACTAGCGGAAACTACGAGCAGTACTTC	CASSWTSGNYEQYF
TRBV19	TRBJ2-1	NA	NA	TGTGCCACGACCCGGGGGACGTCCGGGGAGCAGTTCTTC	CATTRGTSGEQFF
TRBV7-9	TRBJ2-1	NA	TRBD2	TGTGCCAGCAGCTTAGGTTCGCCGGGGGGGTTCTTC	CASSLGSPGGFF
TRBV18	TRBJ1-2	once	TRBD1	TGTGCCAGCTCACCGGGACAGGGGATGGGCTACACCTTC	CASSPGQGMGYTF
TRBV27	TRBJ2-1	NA	TRBD2	TGTGCCAGCAGGGGAACTAGCGGGGGGAGGAATGAGCAGTTCTTC	CASRGTSGGRNEQFF
TRBV6-5	TRBJ1-2	NA	NA	TGTGCCAGCAGTTCTATTCTCGGGGACAACAAGAATGGCTACACCTTC	CASSSILGDNKNGYTF
TRBV7-9	TRBJ1-1	few	NA	TGTGCCAGCAGCTTAGCGTGGCAGGGAAACACTGAAGCTTTCTTT	CASSLAWQGNTEAFF
TRBV5-1	TRBJ1-6	NA	TRBD1	TGCGCCAGCAGCTTTAGTAGGGACAGGAATAATTCACCCCTCCACTTT	CASSFSRDRNNSPLHF
TRBV5-1	TRBJ2-3	NA	NA	TGCGCCAGCAGCCCCGTTGGGGCAGCTTTCACAGATACGCAGTATTTT	CASSPVGAAFTDTQYF
TRBV2	TRBJ2-7	NA	NA	TGTGCCAGCAGTGAAGCGATGCGGGACGTCTCGAGCGAGCAGTACTTC	CASSEAMRDVSSEQYF
TRBV5-4	TRBJ1-2	NA	NA	TGTGCCAGCAGCTTGGGAAATCTAGCTAACTATGGCTACACCTTC	CASSLGNLANYGYTF
TRBV10-1	TRBJ2-7	NA	TRBD1	TGCGCCAGCAGTATGACCGGGACAGGGACCTACGAGCAGTACTTC	CASSMTGTGTYEQYF